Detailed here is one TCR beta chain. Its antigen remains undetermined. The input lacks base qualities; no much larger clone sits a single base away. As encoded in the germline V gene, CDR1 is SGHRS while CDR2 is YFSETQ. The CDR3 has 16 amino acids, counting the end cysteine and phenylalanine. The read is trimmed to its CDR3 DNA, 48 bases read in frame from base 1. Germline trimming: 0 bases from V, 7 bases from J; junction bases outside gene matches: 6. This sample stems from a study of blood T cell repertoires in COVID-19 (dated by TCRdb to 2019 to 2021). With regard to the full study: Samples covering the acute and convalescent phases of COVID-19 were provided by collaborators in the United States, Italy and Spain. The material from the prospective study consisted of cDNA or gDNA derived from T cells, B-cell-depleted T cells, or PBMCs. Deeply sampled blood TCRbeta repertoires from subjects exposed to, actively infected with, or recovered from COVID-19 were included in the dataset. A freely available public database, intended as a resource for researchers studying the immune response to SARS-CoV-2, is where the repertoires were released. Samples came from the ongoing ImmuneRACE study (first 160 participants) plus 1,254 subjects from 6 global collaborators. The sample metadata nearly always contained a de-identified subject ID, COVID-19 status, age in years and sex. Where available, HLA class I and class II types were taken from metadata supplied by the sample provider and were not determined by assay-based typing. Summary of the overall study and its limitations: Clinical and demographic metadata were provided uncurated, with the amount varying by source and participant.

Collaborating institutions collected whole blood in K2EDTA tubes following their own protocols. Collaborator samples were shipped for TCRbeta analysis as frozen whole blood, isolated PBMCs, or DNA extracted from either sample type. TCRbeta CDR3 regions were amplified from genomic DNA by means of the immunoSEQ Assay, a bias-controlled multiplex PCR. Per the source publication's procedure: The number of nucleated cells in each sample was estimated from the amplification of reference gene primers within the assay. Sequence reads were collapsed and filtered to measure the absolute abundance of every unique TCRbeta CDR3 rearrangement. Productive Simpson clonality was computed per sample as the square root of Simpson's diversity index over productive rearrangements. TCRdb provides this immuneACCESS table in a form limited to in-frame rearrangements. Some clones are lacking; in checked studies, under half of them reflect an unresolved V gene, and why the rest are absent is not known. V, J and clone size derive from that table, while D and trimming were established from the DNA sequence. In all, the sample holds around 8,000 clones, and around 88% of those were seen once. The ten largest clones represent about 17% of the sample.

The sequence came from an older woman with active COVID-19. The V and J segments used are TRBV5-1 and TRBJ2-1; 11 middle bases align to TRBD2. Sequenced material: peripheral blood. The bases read TGCGCCAGCAGCTTGGAAGGGACTAGCGGCAGGAATGAGCAGTTCTTC. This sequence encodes CASSLEGTSGRNEQFF.